This TCR beta chain was found in a study of radiation and T cells in renal cell carcinoma. This clone showed up many times. One end of the junction varies from germline; a read error may be responsible. The same CDR3 is also encoded by other DNA sequences in this sample. The CDR3 consists of 15 residues. Per germline, CDR1 SEHNR and CDR2 FQNEAQ (reference sequence). Treatment defined: treatment-naive control, cytoreductive nephrectomy. This renal cell carcinoma was of the clear cell type. Controls included several female and about 10 male donors, resected 2011 to 2014. The data were produced by immunoSEQ multiplex PCR, yet TCRdb's version contains in-frame clones alone and is incomplete. The sample lists some 20,000 clones; roughly 60% were seen once.

The sample here was tumor tissue, taken from a patient whose treatment was nephrectomy without radiotherapy. V gene TRBV7-9 combines with J gene TRBJ1-4; TRBD1 matches 9 bases. This receptor was taken from a man aged 45-60 years with renal cell carcinoma. The DNA of the CDR3 is TGCGCCAGCAGCCAAGGGACAGGGCGGGGTGAAAAACTGTTTTTT. This translates into CASSQGTGRGEKLFF. The entire variable domain, with the rest obtained from reference TRBV7-9 and TRBJ1-4, is as follows: DTGVSQNPRHKITKRGQNVTFRCDPISEHNRLYWYRQTLGQGPEFLTYFQNEAQLEKSRLLSDRFSAERPKGSFSTLEIQRTEQGDSAMYLCASSQGTGRGEKLFFGSGTQLSVL.